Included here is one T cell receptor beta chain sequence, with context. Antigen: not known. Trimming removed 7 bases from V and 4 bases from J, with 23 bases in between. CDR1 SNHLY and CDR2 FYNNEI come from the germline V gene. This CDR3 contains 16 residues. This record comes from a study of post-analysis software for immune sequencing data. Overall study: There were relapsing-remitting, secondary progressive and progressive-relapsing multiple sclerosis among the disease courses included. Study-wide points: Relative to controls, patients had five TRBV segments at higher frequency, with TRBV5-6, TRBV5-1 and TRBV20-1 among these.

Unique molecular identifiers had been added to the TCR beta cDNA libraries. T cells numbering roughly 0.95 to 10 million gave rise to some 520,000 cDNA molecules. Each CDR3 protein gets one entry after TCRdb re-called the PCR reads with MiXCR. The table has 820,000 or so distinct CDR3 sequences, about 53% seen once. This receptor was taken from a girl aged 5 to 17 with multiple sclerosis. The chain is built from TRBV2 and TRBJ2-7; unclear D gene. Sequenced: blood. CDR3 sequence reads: CASKFGVTAMGYEQYF. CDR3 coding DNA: TGTGCCAGCAAGTTCGGCGTTACAGCCATGGGATACGAGCAGTACTTC.